The entry that follows covers one T cell receptor (beta chain) sequence. Its cognate antigen is unknown. This record belongs to a study of T cell repertoires in cytomegalovirus infection. Points from the study as a whole: Of the TCR beta families, the public ones yielded a cumulative frequency that identified carriers of CMV plus the relevant HLA.

Via MiXCR, TCRdb re-called the reads, giving one row per CDR3 protein. The table records about 740,000 distinct CDR3 sequences, approximately 34% of them present only once. The CDR3 sequence is 15 residues long. The germline CDR1 and CDR2 sequences are SGHAT and FQNNGV. Unmatched junction bases numbered 6, after V lost 5 bases and J lost 0 bases. The source of this sequence is a human donor in good health (CMV status not recorded). Some clones in this sample may be carry-over from other donors' samples. The genes are TRBV11-2 and TRBJ1-2; 7 positions match TRBD1. The sample consisted of PBMCs. The CDR3 nucleotides read TGTGCCAGCAGCGGATGGGACAGAGCTAACTATGGCTACACCTTC. It codes for CASSGWDRANYGYTF.